The clone carrying this TCR beta chain was picked up many times. Antigen: not known. Attached unique molecular identifiers marked individual cDNA molecules. TCRdb ran MiXCR on the 5' RACE reads and lists one entry per CDR3 protein. The sample contains around 26,000 distinct CDR3 sequences, roughly 4.3% of which appear only once. This entry is derived from a study of early T cells in non-severe SARS-CoV-2 infection. Overall study: Unsorted whole-blood RNA was sequenced in bulk, leaving chains unpaired.

Findings and limits, study-wide: VDJdb-based matching was biased toward anti-spike CD8 responses and missed private and CD4 specificities.

This receptor was identified in an adult who was a healthcare worker with PCR-confirmed SARS-CoV-2 infection or an uninfected control (not recorded which). Sequencing input: whole blood.

CDR3 region: CASSRIPGGEKSAQHF. The CDR3 nucleotides read TGTGCCAGCAGCCGAATCCCGGGGGGAGAGAAATCCGCCCAGCATTTT. V gene TRBV12-3 or TRBV12-4 combines with J gene TRBJ1-5; D is perhaps TRBD1 (5 bases). V was shortened by 6 bases and J by 11 bases, with 26 bases between the two germline ends. The CDR3 totals 16 residues.